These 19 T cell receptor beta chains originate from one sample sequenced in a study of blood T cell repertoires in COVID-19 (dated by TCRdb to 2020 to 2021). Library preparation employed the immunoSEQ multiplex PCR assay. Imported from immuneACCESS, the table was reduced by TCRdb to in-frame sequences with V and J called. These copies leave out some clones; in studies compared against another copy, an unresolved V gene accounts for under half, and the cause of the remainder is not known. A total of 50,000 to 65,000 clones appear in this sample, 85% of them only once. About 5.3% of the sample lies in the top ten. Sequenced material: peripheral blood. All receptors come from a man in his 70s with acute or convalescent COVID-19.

As DNA, the CDR3 is TGTGCCAGCAGTGAAACGGCAGGCTATTCACCCCTCCACTTT. This sequence encodes CASSETAGYSPLHF. The rearrangement links TRBV6-1 to TRBJ1-6; D remains ambiguous. This CDR3 contains 14 residues. Germline V gene sequence: CDR1 MNHNS, CDR2 SASEGT. Trimming shortened V by 2 bases and J by 8 bases, and 10 bases separated the two germline ends.

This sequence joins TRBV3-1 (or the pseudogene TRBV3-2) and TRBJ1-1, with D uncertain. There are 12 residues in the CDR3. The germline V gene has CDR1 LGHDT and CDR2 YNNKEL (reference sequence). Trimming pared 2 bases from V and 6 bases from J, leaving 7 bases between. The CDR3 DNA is TGTGCCAGCAGCCAAATTAGCTCTGAAGCTTTCTTT. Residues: CASSQISSEAFF.

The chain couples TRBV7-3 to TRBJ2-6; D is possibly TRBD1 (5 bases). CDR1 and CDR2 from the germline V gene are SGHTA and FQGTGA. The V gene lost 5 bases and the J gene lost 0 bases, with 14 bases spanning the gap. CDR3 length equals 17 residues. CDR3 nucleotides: TGTGCCAGCAGCCTTCAGGGAAGGGCCTCTGGGGCCAACGTCCTGACTTTC. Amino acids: CASSLQGRASGANVLTF. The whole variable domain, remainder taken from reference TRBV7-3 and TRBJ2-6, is GAGVSQTPSNKVTEKGKYVELRCDPISGHTALYWYRQSLGQGPEFLIYFQGTGAADDSGLPNDRFFAVRPEGSVSTLKIQRTERGDSAVYLCASSLQGRASGANVLTFGAGSRLTVL.

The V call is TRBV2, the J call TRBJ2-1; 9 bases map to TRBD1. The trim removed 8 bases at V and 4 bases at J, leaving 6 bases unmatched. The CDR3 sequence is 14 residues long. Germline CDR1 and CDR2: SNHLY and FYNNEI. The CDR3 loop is CASGRDREYNEQFF. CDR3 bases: TGTGCCAGCGGCCGGGACAGGGAGTACAATGAGCAGTTCTTC.

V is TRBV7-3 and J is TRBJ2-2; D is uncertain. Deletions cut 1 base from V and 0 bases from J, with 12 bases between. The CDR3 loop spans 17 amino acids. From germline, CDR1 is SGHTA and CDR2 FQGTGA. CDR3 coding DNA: TGTGCCAGCAGCTTAAGCGGCACCAATTCGAACACCGGGGAGCTGTTTTTT. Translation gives CASSLSGTNSNTGELFF.

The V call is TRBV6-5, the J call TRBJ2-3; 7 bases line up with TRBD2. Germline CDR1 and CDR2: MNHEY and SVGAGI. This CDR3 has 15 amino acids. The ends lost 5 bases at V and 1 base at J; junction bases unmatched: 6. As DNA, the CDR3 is TGTGCCAGCAGTACCCCTAGCGGCGGCACAGATACGCAGTATTTT. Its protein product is CASSTPSGGTDTQYF.

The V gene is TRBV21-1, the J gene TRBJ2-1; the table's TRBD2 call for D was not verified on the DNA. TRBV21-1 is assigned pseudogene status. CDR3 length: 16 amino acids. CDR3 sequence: CASRDPPRLEGNEQFF. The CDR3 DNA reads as TGTGCCAGCAGGGACCCGCCTCGACTAGAGGGCAATGAGCAGTTCTTC.

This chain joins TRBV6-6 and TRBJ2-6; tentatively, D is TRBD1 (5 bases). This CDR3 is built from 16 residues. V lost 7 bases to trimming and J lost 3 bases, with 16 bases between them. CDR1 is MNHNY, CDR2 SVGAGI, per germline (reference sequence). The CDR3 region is CASNPVTVGGANVLTF. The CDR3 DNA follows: TGTGCCAGCAACCCAGTGACAGTTGGTGGGGCCAACGTCCTGACTTTC.

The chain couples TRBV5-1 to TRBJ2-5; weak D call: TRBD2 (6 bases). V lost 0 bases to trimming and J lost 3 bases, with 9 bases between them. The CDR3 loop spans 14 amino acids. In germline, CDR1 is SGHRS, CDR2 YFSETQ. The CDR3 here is CASSLVGGEETQYF. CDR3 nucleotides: TGCGCCAGCAGCTTGGTTGGAGGGGAAGAGACCCAGTACTTC. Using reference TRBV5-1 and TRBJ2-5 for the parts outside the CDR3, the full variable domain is KAGVTQTPRYLIKTRGQQVTLSCSPISGHRSVSWYQQTPGQGLQFLFEYFSETQRNKGNFPGRFSGRQFSNSRSEMNVSTLELGDSALYLCASSLVGGEETQYFGPGTRLLVL.

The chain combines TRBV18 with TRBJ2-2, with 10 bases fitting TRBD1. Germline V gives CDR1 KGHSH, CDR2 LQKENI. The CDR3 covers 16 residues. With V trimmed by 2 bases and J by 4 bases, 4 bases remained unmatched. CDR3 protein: CASSPLGQGITGELFF. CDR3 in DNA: TGTGCCAGCTCACCATTGGGACAGGGGATCACCGGGGAGCTGTTTTTT. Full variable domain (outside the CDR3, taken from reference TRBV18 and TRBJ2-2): NAGVMQNPRHLVRRRGQEARLRCSPMKGHSHVYWYRQLPEEGLKFMVYLQKENIIDESGMPKERFSAEFPKEGPSILRIQQVVRGDSAAYFCASSPLGQGITGELFFGEGSRLTVL.

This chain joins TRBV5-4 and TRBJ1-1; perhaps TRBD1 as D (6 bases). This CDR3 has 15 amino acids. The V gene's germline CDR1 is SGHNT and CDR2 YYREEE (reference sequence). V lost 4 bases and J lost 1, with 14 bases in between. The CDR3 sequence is CASSARTVGNTEAFF. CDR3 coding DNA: TGTGCCAGCAGCGCAAGGACAGTCGGGAACACTGAAGCTTTCTTT.

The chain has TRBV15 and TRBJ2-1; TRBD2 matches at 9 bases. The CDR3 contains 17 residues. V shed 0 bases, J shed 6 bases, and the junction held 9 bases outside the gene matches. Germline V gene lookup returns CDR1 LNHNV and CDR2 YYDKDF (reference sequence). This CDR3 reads CATSRDEGLAGINEQFF. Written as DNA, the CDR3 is TGTGCCACCAGCAGAGATGAAGGGCTAGCGGGGATCAATGAGCAGTTCTTC.

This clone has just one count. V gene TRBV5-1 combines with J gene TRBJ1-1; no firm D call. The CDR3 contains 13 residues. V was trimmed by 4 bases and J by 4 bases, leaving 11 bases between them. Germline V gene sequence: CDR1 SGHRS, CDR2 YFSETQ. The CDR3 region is CASSPTVRTEAFF. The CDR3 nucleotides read TGCGCCAGCAGCCCCACTGTTCGCACTGAAGCTTTCTTT.

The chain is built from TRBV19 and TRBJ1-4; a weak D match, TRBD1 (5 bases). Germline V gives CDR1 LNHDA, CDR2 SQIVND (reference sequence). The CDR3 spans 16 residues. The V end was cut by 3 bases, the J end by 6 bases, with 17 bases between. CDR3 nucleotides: TGTGCCAGTAGTATCCCTCGCGCAGGGCAGGATGAAAAACTGTTTTTT. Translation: CASSIPRAGQDEKLFF. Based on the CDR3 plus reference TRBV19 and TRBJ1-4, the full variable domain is DGGITQSPKYLFRKEGQNVTLSCEQNLNHDAMYWYRQDPGQGLRLIYYSQIVNDFQKGDIAEGYSVSREKKESFPLTVTSAQKNPTAFYLCASSIPRAGQDEKLFFGSGTQLSVL.

CDR3 nucleotide sequence: TGTGCCAGCAGCCCCAGCGGAGAGACCCAGTACTTC. Translation: CASSPSGETQYF. The chain is built from TRBV12-3 or TRBV12-4 and TRBJ2-5, with a possible D match to TRBD2 (5 bases). V lost 6 bases and J lost 4, with 9 bases in between. CDR3 size: 12 residues.

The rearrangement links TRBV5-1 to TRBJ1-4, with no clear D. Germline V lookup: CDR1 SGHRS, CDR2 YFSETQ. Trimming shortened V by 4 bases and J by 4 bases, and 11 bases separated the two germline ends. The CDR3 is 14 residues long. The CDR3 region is CASSPRADNEKLFF. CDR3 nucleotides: TGCGCCAGCAGCCCGCGGGCCGATAATGAAAAACTGTTTTTT.

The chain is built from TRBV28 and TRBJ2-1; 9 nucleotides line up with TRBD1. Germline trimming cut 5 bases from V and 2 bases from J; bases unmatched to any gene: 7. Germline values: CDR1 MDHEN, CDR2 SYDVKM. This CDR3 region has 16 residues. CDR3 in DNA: TGTGCCAGCAGTCAACCAGGACAGGGGACCTACAATGAGCAGTTCTTC. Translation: CASSQPGQGTYNEQFF.

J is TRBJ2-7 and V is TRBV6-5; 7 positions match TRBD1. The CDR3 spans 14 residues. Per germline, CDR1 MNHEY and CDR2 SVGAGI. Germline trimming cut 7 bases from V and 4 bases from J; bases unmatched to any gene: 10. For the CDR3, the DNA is TGTGCCAGCAAGAGGTGGGACAGTAGTTACGAGCAGTACTTC. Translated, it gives CASKRWDSSYEQYF.

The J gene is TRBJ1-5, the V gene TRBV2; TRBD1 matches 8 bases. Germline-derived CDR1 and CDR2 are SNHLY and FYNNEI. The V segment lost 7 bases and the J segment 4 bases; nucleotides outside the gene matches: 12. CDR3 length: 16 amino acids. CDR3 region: CASTLTGANSNQPQHF. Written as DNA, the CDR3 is TGTGCCAGCACCCTGACAGGGGCCAACTCTAATCAGCCCCAGCATTTT. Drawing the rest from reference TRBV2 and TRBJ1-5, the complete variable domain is EPEVTQTPSHQVTQMGQEVILRCVPISNHLYFYWYRQILGQKVEFLVSFYNNEISEKSEIFDDQFSVERPDGSNFTLKIRSTKLEDSAMYFCASTLTGANSNQPQHFGDGTRLSIL.